The T cell receptor beta chain described here comes from a study of human T cells and chemical hapten exposure. Study summary: TCR yield per sample varied, mainly due to pooled library volumes.

Trimming cost V 6 bases and J 3 bases; bases outside gene matches: 9. From germline, CDR1 is MNHEY and CDR2 SMNVEV (reference sequence). CDR3 size: 15 residues. There are many counts of this clonotype. Its specificity is not known. Blood, whole and unfractionated, served as the source for total RNA extraction. Regarding the study as a whole: Among TCRs, those above 1 in 1000 frequency were unaffected by DPC sensitization.

During construction of the library, unique molecular identifiers were attached to individual cDNA molecules for quantitative, reproducible TCR counting. Original handling: With a range of about 20,000 to 750,000, the median per sample was roughly 95,000 TCRs. TCRdb reprocessed the reads with MiXCR, giving one entry per CDR3 protein. TCRdb, not the authors, supplied the V and J calls. The sample contains roughly 120,000 distinct CDR3 sequences, 8.5% to 9% of which appear only once. The source is a human donor in good health. Some clones in this sample may be carry-over from other donors' samples. The chain couples TRBV27 to TRBJ1-2; 8 nucleotides match TRBD1. The specimen sequenced was whole blood. This CDR3 is CASRPRTGNYYGYTF. The CDR3 region has the DNA TGTGCCAGCAGGCCTCGGACAGGGAATTACTATGGCTACACCTTC.